This T cell receptor beta chain was identified during a study of shared clonotypes between healthy human individuals. Sequencing was performed with immunoSEQ multiplex PCR; in TCRdb, only in-frame clones are kept and a portion is missing. The sample has about 2.2 million clones, about 93% seen once. Concerning this clone: Its target is not known.

J was trimmed by 0 bases and V by 4 bases; bases with no gene match: 7. CDR3 length: 16 residues. CDR1 MDHEN and CDR2 SYDVKM come from the germline V gene. CD8 cells regarded as naive lacked CD45RO, were positively chosen for CCR7, and omitted terminally differentiated effector memory CD45RA+ cells. Study-wide results and caveats: Naive CD4 clonotype sharing across a handful of donors was 4% to 5%.

The sequencing input was naive CD8+ T cells from PBMCs. The TCR was taken from a man younger than 35 in good health. Some clones in this sample may be carry-over from other donors' samples. The chain couples TRBV28 to TRBJ1-1; 8 nucleotides agree with TRBD1. CDR3 amino acids: CASSSDRGNMNTEAFF. CDR3 coding DNA: TGTGCCAGCAGTTCCGACAGGGGAAACATGAACACTGAAGCTTTCTTT.